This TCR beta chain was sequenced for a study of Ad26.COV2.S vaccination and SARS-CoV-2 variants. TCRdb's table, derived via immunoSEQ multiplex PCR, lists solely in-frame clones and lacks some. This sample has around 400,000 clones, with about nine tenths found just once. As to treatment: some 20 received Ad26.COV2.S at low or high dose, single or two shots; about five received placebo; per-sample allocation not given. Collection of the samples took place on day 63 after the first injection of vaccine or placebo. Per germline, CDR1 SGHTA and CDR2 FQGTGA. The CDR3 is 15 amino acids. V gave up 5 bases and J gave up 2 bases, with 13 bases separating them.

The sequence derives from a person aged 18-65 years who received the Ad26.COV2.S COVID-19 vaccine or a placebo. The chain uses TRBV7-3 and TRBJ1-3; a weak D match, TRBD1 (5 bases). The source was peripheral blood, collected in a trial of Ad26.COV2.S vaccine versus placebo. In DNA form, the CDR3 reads TGTGCCAGCAGCCCAGTTGGGGGAACTGGAAACACCATATATTTT. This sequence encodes CASSPVGGTGNTIYF.